These 21 T cell receptor beta chains share one sample of origin, sequenced in a study of CD8+CD57+ T cells in acquired aplastic anemia. The study profiled TCR beta VDJ and CDR3 using genomic DNA as template. One entry per CDR3 protein results from TCRdb running MiXCR on the reads. Of 150,000 to 200,000 distinct CDR3 sequences in the sample, 35% to 55% were seen once. The sequenced sample consisted of sorted CD4+, CD8+, or CD8+CD57+ T cells (not recorded which) from PBMCs. The source is a human donor in good health.

The J gene is TRBJ2-5, the V gene TRBV2; 8 bases line up with TRBD2. Germline-derived CDR1 and CDR2 are SNHLY and FYNNEI. The CDR3 length is 14 residues. Trimming removed 6 bases from V and 4 bases from J; junction bases left unmatched: 7. The CDR3 here is CASSPVAGRETQYF. For the CDR3, the DNA is TGTGCCAGCAGCCCCGTAGCGGGACGAGAGACCCAGTACTTC.

The rearrangement uses TRBV19 and TRBJ1-5; 7 bases are a match to TRBD1. CDR3 length: 13 amino acids. Germline-derived CDR1 and CDR2 are LNHDA and SQIVND (reference sequence). The V and J ends lost 2 bases and 5 bases, in that order; junction bases with no gene match: 0. The CDR3 DNA sequence: TGTGCCAGTAGTATAACAGGGGATCAGCCCCAGCATTTT. Its protein is CASSITGDQPQHF.

Many counts were recorded for this clonotype. This rearrangement joins TRBV2 to TRBJ2-5, with TRBD2 identical over 8 bases. Per the germline V gene, CDR1 is SNHLY and CDR2 is FYNNEI. This CDR3 contains 15 residues. Trimming took 6 bases from V and 5 from J; bases not matched to a gene: 11. The CDR3 protein is CASRDDSGGRETQYF. The CDR3 DNA reads TGTGCCAGCAGAGACGACAGCGGGGGCCGGGAGACCCAGTACTTC.

This clonotype was seen ten or more times. The chain employs TRBV5-1 and TRBJ2-1, with D unresolved. The CDR3 extends over 13 amino acids. The V end lost 4 bases, the J end lost 1 base, and 6 bases lay between the germline ends. Germline CDR1 is SGHRS and CDR2 is YFSETQ. The CDR3 protein is CASSLVSYNEQFF. For the CDR3, the DNA is TGCGCCAGCAGCCTGGTGTCCTACAATGAGCAGTTCTTC.

The chain couples TRBV24-1 to TRBJ2-3; 7 positions agree with TRBD2. Germline V CDR1 and CDR2: KGHDR, SFDVKD. The CDR3 has 17 amino acids. Trimming at V came to 5 bases and at J to 4 bases, leaving 14 bases not matched to a gene. DNA for the CDR3: TGTGCCACCAGTGCAAGGGCGCGGGCGGGAGTCCCAGATACGCAGTATTTT. This encodes CATSARARAGVPDTQYF.

In this sample, this clonotype turned up a few times. Sequence at one end of the junction differs from germline and may be a read error. This sequence joins TRBV6-1 and TRBJ2-1; 10 bases align to TRBD2. Germline loops: CDR1 MNHNS, CDR2 SASEGT. This CDR3 region has 12 residues. In DNA, the CDR3 is TGCCTAGCGGGAGTTTTCGTCTATGAGCAGTTCTTC. Its translation: CLAGVFVYEQFF.

This clonotype was counted ten times or more. This chain links TRBV19 with TRBJ1-5; D might be TRBD1 (5 bases). This CDR3 spans 17 amino acids. With 5 bases removed from V and 3 bases from J, the gap between germline ends came to 20 bases. Germline CDR1 LNHDA, CDR2 SQIVND (reference sequence). CDR3 nucleotides: TGTGCCAGTAGTTCATTGCTGGCAGGAGGGACCAATCAGCCCCAGCATTTT. Translating gives CASSSLLAGGTNQPQHF.

In regard to this clonotype: A much larger clone differs by one base, so this may be a read error. CDR3 protein: CASSLTGDLENVQYF. CDR3 nucleotide sequence: TGTGCCAGCAGCTTGACAGGGGACTTGGAAAACGTTCAGTACTTC. The chain combines TRBV5-6 with TRBJ2-4, with D maybe TRBD1 (7 bases). This CDR3 comprises 15 residues. Germline V CDR1 and CDR2: SGHDT, YYEEEE.

This clonotype was observed many times. V usage is TRBV9 and J usage is TRBJ1-2; perhaps TRBD1 as D (5 bases). Trimming removed 6 bases from V and 6 bases from J, with 12 bases in between. This CDR3 has 12 residues. CDR1 is SGDLS, CDR2 YYNGEE, per germline. CDR3 loop: CASKGRANGYTF. The CDR3 DNA reads as TGTGCCAGCAAGGGCAGGGCTAATGGCTACACCTTC.

There are many counts of this clonotype. The chain employs TRBV3-1 and TRBJ2-2, with D unclear. The V end was cut by 1 base, the J end by 4 bases, with 4 bases between. Germline lookup yields CDR1 LGHDT and CDR2 YNNKEL (reference sequence). The CDR3 spans 13 residues. The CDR3: CASSQGRTGELFF. The CDR3 nucleotides are TGTGCCAGCAGCCAAGGACGCACCGGGGAGCTGTTTTTT.

This clonotype was detected ten times or more. The CDR3: CASSRLRDSKAFF. The CDR3 bases are TGTGCCAGCAGCCGCCTCCGGGACAGCAAAGCTTTCTTT. V gene TRBV7-9 combines with J gene TRBJ1-1; 7 bases match TRBD1. The V segment lost 5 bases and the J segment 9 bases; nucleotides outside the gene matches: 9. Germline V gene lookup returns CDR1 SEHNR and CDR2 FQNEAQ (reference sequence). The CDR3 is made up of 13 amino acids.

CDR3 nucleotide sequence: TGTGCCACCAGTGATTCCCGTAGCGGTCACAATGAGCAGTTCTTC. This sequence encodes CATSDSRSGHNEQFF. The chain is built from TRBV24-1 and TRBJ2-1, with D tentatively TRBD2 (6 bases). The CDR3 sequence is 15 residues long. Trimming left V 2 bases short and J 5 bases short, with 12 bases between. From germline, CDR1 is KGHDR and CDR2 SFDVKD.

This clonotype was seen many times. V gene TRBV2 combines with J gene TRBJ1-1; D gene ambiguous. In germline, CDR1 is SNHLY, CDR2 FYNNEI. V shed 4 bases and J shed 0 bases, with 9 bases lying between them. The CDR3 has 14 residues. CDR3 residues: CASSAVGVNTEAFF. For the CDR3, the DNA is TGTGCCAGCAGTGCGGTGGGTGTGAACACTGAAGCTTTCTTT.

The chain joins TRBV11-2 to TRBJ1-5; 10 nucleotides align to TRBD1. J was trimmed by 4 bases and V by 5 bases; bases with no gene match: 5. CDR1 is SGHAT and CDR2 is FQNNGV in the germline V gene. This CDR3 contains 15 residues. The CDR3 DNA sequence: TGTGCCAGCAGCGGACAGGGGGGGCTGAATCAGCCCCAGCATTTT. It encodes CASSGQGGLNQPQHF.

The DNA for the CDR3 is TGTGCCAGCAGGTCTGTGACAGGCACAGATACGCAGTATTTT. Residues: CASRSVTGTDTQYF. V is TRBV5-6 and J is TRBJ2-3, with D tentatively TRBD1 (5 bases). Germline-derived CDR1 and CDR2 are SGHDT and YYEEEE. The CDR3 is 14 residues long. Trimming removed 5 bases from V and 1 base from J, with 11 bases in between.

This clonotype has ten or more counts. This chain connects TRBV9 to TRBJ1-3; D is unclear. The germline CDR1 and CDR2 sequences are SGDLS and YYNGEE. The CDR3 totals 16 residues. Trimming took 0 bases from V and 0 from J, leaving 10 bases between them. DNA of the CDR3: TGTGCCAGCAGCGTAGTGGGATACTTCTCTGGAAACACCATATATTTT. Its protein is CASSVVGYFSGNTIYF.

A remark on this clonotype: This may be a read error: a much more frequent sequence differs by one nucleotide. The chain has TRBV11-2 and TRBJ2-5, with D possibly being TRBD1 (6 bases). V lost 7 bases, J lost 5 bases, and 20 bases lay in between. This CDR3 comprises 15 residues. Germline CDR1 SGHAT, CDR2 FQNNGV. CDR3 nucleotides: TGTGCCAGCACCCGAATTGGACAGCCGGGCGAGACCCAGTACTTC. Translation gives CASTRIGQPGETQYF.

This clonotype occurred many times. The chain has TRBV6-1 and TRBJ1-4, with a possible D match to TRBD1 (6 bases). There are 13 residues in the CDR3. Trimming stripped 7 bases from V and 6 bases from J, with 12 bases between. Germline V gene lookup returns CDR1 MNHNS and CDR2 SASEGT. CDR3 amino acids: CASTTGSHEKLFF. CDR3 bases: TGTGCCAGCACCACAGGGTCCCATGAAAAACTGTTTTTT.

As regards this clonotype: A much larger clone differs by one base, so this may be a read error. The gene calls are TRBV12-3 or TRBV12-4 and TRBJ1-4, with D unresolved. The CDR3 extends over 13 amino acids. The DNA of the CDR3 is TGTGCCAGCAGGGTTTCGGCTAATGAAAAACTGTCTTTT. Protein: CASRVSANEKLSF.

With respect to this clonotype: The final CDR3 position lacks the conserved phenylalanine or tryptophan, pointing to a likely read error. The chain has TRBV11-2 and TRBJ1-1, with D uncertain. The CDR3 covers 14 residues. In germline, CDR1 is SGHAT, CDR2 FQNNGV. V was shortened by 2 bases and J by 0 bases, with 7 bases between the two germline ends. CDR3 region: CASSLNNMNTEAFS. The DNA for the CDR3 is TGTGCCAGCAGCTTAAACAATATGAACACTGAAGCTTTCTCT.

This clonotype has more than one count but fewer than ten. This clone may be a read error of a much larger clone one base away. V gene TRBV19 combines with J gene TRBJ2-7, with 7 bases matching TRBD2. Germline values: CDR1 LNHDA, CDR2 SQIVND (reference sequence). The CDR3 is made up of 14 amino acids. CDR3 bases: TGTGCCGGTAGTCTGCAGGGACTAAACGACGAGCAGTACTTC. The encoded protein is CAGSLQGLNDEQYF.